This record looks at one T cell receptor (beta chain) sequence and its context. Its specificity is unknown. The sample originates from a study of CD8 T cells in ankylosing spondylitis. CDR3 length: 15 residues. V was shortened by 3 bases and J by 1 base, with 12 bases between the two germline ends. From germline, CDR1 is SGHDT and CDR2 YYEEEE. Findings and caveats of the study: Previously reported in reactive arthritis synovial fluid and blood were some of the motif variants.

Molecular-barcoded quantitative 5'-RACE produced these TCR beta libraries. TCRdb re-analysed the 5' RACE reads in MiXCR, keeping a single row per CDR3 protein. The data hold just under 350,000 distinct CDR3 sequences, with approximately 14% observed a single time. Material for sequencing was blood, either unsorted or a sorted T cell fraction (not recorded which). The clonotype was recovered from a male donor with ankylosing spondylitis or in good health (not recorded which). The chain uses TRBV5-6 and TRBJ2-3; maybe TRBD2 (6 bases). The CDR3 DNA reads as TGTGCCAGCAGCTCGGGGAGGAGTCGCACAGATACGCAGTATTTT. This codes for CASSSGRSRTDTQYF. The full variable domain, rest sourced from reference TRBV5-6 and TRBJ2-3, is DAGVTQSPTHLIKTRGQQVTLRCSPKSGHDTVSWYQQALGQGPQFIFQYYEEEERQRGNFPDRFSGHQFPNYSSELNVNALLLGDSALYLCASSSGRSRTDTQYFGPGTRLTVL.